This is a list of T cell receptor beta chains from one sample in a study of cytomegalovirus exposure and HLA in healthy donors. Produced via immunoSEQ multiplex PCR; TCRdb's table is partial and in-frame only. Of approximately 220,000 clones listed, roughly 83% are singletons. The sample comprised PBMCs. These TCRs come from a girl aged 5 to 17 in good health and CMV-seronegative. Both conserved end residues are part of each CDR3. D genes are given only for firm matches. Rows give clone size only sometimes, using once, few, many, or a class for an expanded clone.

>TRBV5-5|NA|TRBJ2-3|TRBD1
CASSLQGALGTDTQYF
TGTGCCAGCAGCTTACAGGGGGCCCTTGGCACAGATACGCAGTATTTT
>TRBV7-9|NA|TRBJ1-1|NA
CASSRTTEYEAFF
TGTGCCAGCAGCCGAACGACAGAGTATGAAGCTTTCTTT
>TRBV9|NA|TRBJ1-2|NA
CASRREGNSLYGYTF
TGTGCCAGCAGGCGGGAGGGAAACTCTCTCTATGGCTACACCTTC
>TRBV10-3|NA|TRBJ1-2|NA
CAISESGRDGYTF
TGTGCCATCAGTGAGTCAGGGCGGGATGGCTACACCTTC
>TRBV4-2|NA|TRBJ2-2|NA
CASSQDDQASGELFF
TGTGCCAGCAGCCAAGATGACCAGGCCAGCGGGGAGCTGTTTTTT
>TRBV9|NA|TRBJ2-2|TRBD2
CASSVEALAGRSGELFF
TGTGCCAGCAGCGTAGAGGCACTAGCGGGGAGGTCCGGGGAGCTGTTTTTT
>TRBV7-2|NA|TRBJ2-5|TRBD2
CASSGTGTTFQETQYF
TGTGCCAGCAGCGGAACCGGGACTACTTTCCAAGAGACCCAGTACTTC
>TRBV6-5|NA|TRBJ1-1|TRBD1
CASSLQGGYGAFF
TGTGCCAGCAGCCTACAGGGGGGGTATGGCGCTTTCTTT
>TRBV6-5|NA|TRBJ2-7|NA
CASSYSWPPNYEQYF
TGTGCCAGCAGTTACTCGTGGCCTCCGAACTACGAGCAGTACTTC
>TRBV28|NA|TRBJ1-4|TRBD1
CASIFTGGSTNEKLFF
TGTGCCAGCATCTTTACAGGGGGCTCGACTAATGAAAAACTGTTTTTT
>TRBV28|NA|TRBJ2-7|TRBD1
CASSLRGVRGTDEQYF
TGTGCCAGCAGTTTAAGAGGGGTCAGGGGGACAGACGAGCAGTACTTC
>TRBV30|NA|TRBJ1-6|NA
CAWNSAGDGSPLHF
TGTGCCTGGAACTCTGCAGGGGATGGTTCACCCCTCCACTTT
>TRBV27|NA|TRBJ1-5|NA
CASSPRSIPNQPQHF
TGTGCCAGCAGTCCCCGATCTATTCCCAATCAGCCCCAGCATTTT
>TRBV19|NA|TRBJ2-1|TRBD2
CASRRTSGINEQFF
TGTGCCAGTAGGCGGACTAGCGGGATCAATGAGCAGTTCTTC
>TRBV7-6|NA|TRBJ2-1|NA
CASSSHRAREQFF
TGTGCCAGCAGCTCGCACAGGGCCCGAGAGCAGTTCTTC
>TRBV9|NA|TRBJ2-7|TRBD1
CASSAGQGGIEQYF
TGTGCCAGCAGCGCGGGACAGGGGGGGATCGAGCAGTACTTC
>TRBV2|NA|TRBJ2-2|NA
CASRKTDALFF
TGTGCCAGCAGGAAAACAGATGCGCTGTTTTTT
>TRBV5-1|NA|TRBJ1-3|NA
CASSFGGYSGNTIYF
TGCGCCAGCAGCTTCGGAGGGTACTCTGGAAACACCATATATTTT
>TRBV5-1|NA|TRBJ2-1|NA
CASSQGVRPENEQFF
TGCGCCAGCAGCCAAGGGGTCCGGCCGGAGAATGAGCAGTTCTTC
>TRBV27|NA|TRBJ2-1|TRBD2
CASNERGTYNEQFF
TGTGCCAGCAACGAGCGGGGGACTTACAATGAGCAGTTCTTC
>TRBV19|NA|TRBJ2-3|NA
CASSIALTHTDTQYF
TGTGCCAGTAGTATAGCCCTAACCCACACAGATACGCAGTATTTT
>TRBV19|few|TRBJ1-2|TRBD1
CASTTGPNYGYTF
TGTGCCAGTACGACAGGGCCCAACTATGGCTACACCTTC
>TRBV6-1|NA|TRBJ2-7|NA
CASQGRAYEQYF
TGTGCCAGCCAGGGTCGGGCCTACGAGCAGTACTTC
>TRBV19|NA|TRBJ2-2|TRBD1
CASSMHRGSPGELFF
TGTGCCAGTAGTATGCACAGGGGTTCCCCCGGGGAGCTGTTTTTT
>TRBV30|NA|TRBJ1-5|TRBD1
CAWDRGKYQPQHF
TGTGCCTGGGACAGGGGAAAATATCAGCCCCAGCATTTT
>TRBV5-1|NA|TRBJ1-1|NA
CASSLAPGDTEAFF
TGCGCCAGCAGCTTGGCCCCAGGGGACACTGAAGCTTTCTTT
>TRBV7-3|NA|TRBJ2-1|NA
CASSPSSNSNEQFF
TGTGCCAGCAGCCCAAGTTCTAATAGTAATGAGCAGTTCTTC
>TRBV18|once|TRBJ2-5|TRBD2
CASSPSVAGLQETQYF
TGTGCCAGCTCACCAAGCGTAGCGGGGCTACAAGAGACCCAGTACTTC
>TRBV6-1|NA|TRBJ1-3|TRBD1
CASRMTGSGNTIYF
TGTGCCAGCAGGATGACAGGGTCTGGAAACACCATATATTTT
>TRBV28|once|TRBJ2-1|NA
CASRTLGGDHNEQFF
TGTGCCAGCAGGACTTTAGGGGGGGACCACAATGAGCAGTTCTTC
>TRBV18|NA|TRBJ2-7|NA
CASSPRGGEQYF
TGTGCCAGCTCACCCCGTGGCGGCGAGCAGTACTTC
>TRBV5-6|once|TRBJ1-2|NA
CASSLQQGLDGYTF
TGTGCCAGCAGCTTACAACAGGGTCTGGATGGCTACACCTTC
>TRBV19|once|TRBJ1-1|NA
CASSWFVQAMNTEAFF
TGTGCCAGTAGTTGGTTTGTCCAGGCTATGAACACTGAAGCTTTCTTT
>TRBV7-9|NA|TRBJ2-1|NA
CASSSQSGAYNEQFF
TGTGCCAGCAGCAGCCAATCCGGGGCCTACAATGAGCAGTTCTTC
>TRBV7-9|NA|TRBJ1-2|NA
CATLAQGGGYTF
TGTGCCACCTTAGCACAGGGCGGCGGCTACACCTTC
>TRBV19|once|TRBJ1-5|NA
CASRPREAQQPQHF
TGTGCTTCCCGACCAAGGGAGGCACAACAGCCCCAGCATTTT
>TRBV28|once|TRBJ2-1|TRBD2
CASRGHLQTGTSGFSSYNEQFF
TGTGCCAGCAGGGGACACTTACAAACCGGGACTAGCGGTTTTAGCTCCTACAATGAGCAGTTCTTC
>TRBV4-3|NA|TRBJ1-2|TRBD1
CASSPTGTGAGYGYTF
TGCGCCAGCAGCCCTACCGGGACAGGGGCGGGCTATGGCTACACCTTC
>TRBV10-3|once|TRBJ1-1|TRBD1
CAISEEGTGNTEAFF
TGTGCCATCAGTGAGGAAGGGACAGGGAACACTGAAGCTTTCTTT
>TRBV6-6|once|TRBJ1-4|NA
CASSNRATNEKLFF
TGTGCCAGTTCCAACAGGGCAACTAATGAAAAACTGTTTTTT
>TRBV19|once|TRBJ1-2|TRBD1
CASSIRRRQGPNYGYTF
TGTGCCAGTAGTATCAGAAGGAGACAGGGACCTAACTATGGCTACACCTTC
>TRBV27|NA|TRBJ1-1|NA
CASRPYLAGLNTEAFF
TGTGCCAGCAGACCCTACCTGGCAGGACTAAACACTGAAGCTTTCTTT
>TRBV6-5|NA|TRBJ1-1|TRBD1
CASSPDRGNTEAFF
TGTGCCAGCAGTCCTGACAGGGGGAACACTGAAGCTTTCTTT
>TRBV14|NA|TRBJ2-4|TRBD2
CASSPSGAKNIQYF
TGTGCCAGCAGCCCTAGCGGAGCCAAAAACATTCAGTACTTC
>TRBV5-4|NA|TRBJ2-1|TRBD2
CASSLVGTSRDEQFF
TGTGCCAGCAGCTTGGTTGGGACTAGTCGGGATGAGCAGTTCTTC
>TRBV25-1|NA|TRBJ2-7|TRBD2
CASSGASGSSYEQYF
TGTGCCAGCAGTGGAGCTAGCGGGAGCTCCTACGAGCAGTACTTC